This T cell receptor beta chain was obtained from a study of blood T cell repertoires in COVID-19. The germline CDR1 and CDR2 sequences are SQVTM and ANQGSEA. J lost 0 bases, V lost 7 bases, and 3 bases had no gene match. CDR3 length: 13 residues. The method was immunoSEQ multiplex PCR; TCRdb's version includes in-frame clones alone and lacks a portion of them. The sample lists around 130,000 clones, 84% occurring once. The count of this clone is one. In terms of age and location, participants ranged from roughly 18 to 89 years and lived in about 25 US areas. The clonotype comes from a woman aged 50 to 60 with acute COVID-19. The chain links TRBV29-1 to TRBJ1-1; 9 bases match TRBD1. Sequenced: PBMCs or T cells enriched from blood (not recorded which). The CDR3 sequence: CSGGDRVNTEAFF. CDR3 DNA sequence: TGCAGCGGAGGGGACAGGGTGAACACTGAAGCTTTCTTT. The variable domain in full, with the rest retrieved from reference TRBV29-1 and TRBJ1-1, is SAVISQKPSRDICQRGTSLTIQCQVDSQVTMMFWYRQQPGQSLTLIATANQGSEATYESGFVIDKFPISRPNLTFSTLTVSNMSPEDSSIYLCSGGDRVNTEAFFGQGTRLTVV.